This T cell receptor beta chain originates from a study of T cells in Graves' hyperthyroidism and ophthalmopathy. CDR3 size: 14 residues. About this clonotype: A junction end diverges from the germline sequence, so it may reflect a read error.

TCR beta CDR3 region amplification was performed from RNA transcripts. HTBI primers were the set used in a first-round RT-PCR of the TCR CDR3. From the multiplex PCR reads, TCRdb called clonotypes with MiXCR, one entry per CDR3 protein. The sample contains hundreds of thousands of distinct CDR3 sequences, roughly a sixth of which appear only once. Sequencing was performed on blood. J is TRBJ1-3 and V is TRBV12-3 or TRBV12-4, with D tentatively TRBD1 (5 bases). This clonotype originated in a woman in her 50s with Graves' hyperthyroidism that later progressed to Graves' ophthalmopathy. Written as DNA, the CDR3 is TGCGCCAGCAGTTCCCAGGGACCTGGAAACACCATATATTTT. It codes for CASSSQGPGNTIYF.